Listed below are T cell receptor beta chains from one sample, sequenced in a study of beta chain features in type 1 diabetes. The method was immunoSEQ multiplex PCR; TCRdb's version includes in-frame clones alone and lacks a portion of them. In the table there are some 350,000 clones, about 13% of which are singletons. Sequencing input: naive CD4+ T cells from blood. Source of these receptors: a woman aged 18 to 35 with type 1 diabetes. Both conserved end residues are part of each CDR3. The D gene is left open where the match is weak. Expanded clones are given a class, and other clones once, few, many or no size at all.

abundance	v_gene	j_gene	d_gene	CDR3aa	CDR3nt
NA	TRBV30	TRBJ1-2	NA	CAWSTRDRGYTF	TGTGCCTGGAGTACCCGGGATCGCGGCTACACCTTC
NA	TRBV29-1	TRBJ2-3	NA	CSGVAGTDTQYF	TGCAGCGGGGTGGCGGGCACAGATACGCAGTATTTT
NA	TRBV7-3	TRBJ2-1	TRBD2	CASSIGTSGSNEQFF	TGTGCCAGCAGCATCGGGACTAGCGGGAGTAATGAGCAGTTCTTC
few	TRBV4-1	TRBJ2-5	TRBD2	CASSQGPPGTNHGTQYF	TGCGCCAGCAGCCAAGGTCCTCCGGGGACTAACCATGGGACCCAGTACTTC
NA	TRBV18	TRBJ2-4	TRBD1	CASSPGTGANPGAKNIQYF	TGTGCCAGCTCACCAGGGACAGGGGCTAATCCGGGGGCCAAAAACATTCAGTACTTC
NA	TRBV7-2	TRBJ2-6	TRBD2	CASSLLLAGVRGANVLTF	TGTGCCAGCAGCTTACTGCTAGCGGGAGTGCGGGGGGCCAACGTCCTGACTTTC
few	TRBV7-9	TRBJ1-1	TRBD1	CASSPTGSNGEAFF	TGTGCCAGCAGCCCGACAGGGTCGAATGGTGAAGCTTTCTTT
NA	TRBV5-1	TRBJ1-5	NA	CASSWGDNQPQHF	TGCGCCAGCAGCTGGGGAGACAATCAGCCCCAGCATTTT
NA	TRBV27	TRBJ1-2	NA	CASSRQGYDYGYTF	TGTGCCAGCAGTCGCCAGGGGTATGACTATGGCTACACCTTC
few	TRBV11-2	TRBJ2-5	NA	CASSPDRRRPGEETQYF	TGTGCCAGCAGTCCCGACCGGCGGAGGCCAGGGGAGGAGACCCAGTACTTC
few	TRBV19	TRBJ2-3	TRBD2	CASSPGLAGDEDTQYF	TGTGCCAGTAGCCCGGGACTAGCGGGAGATGAAGATACGCAGTATTTT
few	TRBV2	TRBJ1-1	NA	CASSTQGQATEAFF	TGTGCCAGCAGTACTCAGGGCCAGGCCACTGAAGCTTTCTTT
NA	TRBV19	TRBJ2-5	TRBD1	CASSSRTGAETQYF	TGTGCCAGTAGTTCTCGGACAGGGGCGGAGACCCAGTACTTC
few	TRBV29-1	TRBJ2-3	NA	CSVEGAGTDTQYF	TGCAGCGTTGAGGGGGCAGGCACAGATACGCAGTATTTT
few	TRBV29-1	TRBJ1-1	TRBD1	CSVEAHPDRANTEAFF	TGCAGCGTTGAAGCCCACCCCGACAGGGCGAACACTGAAGCTTTCTTT
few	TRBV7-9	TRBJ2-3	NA	CASSLGTSTDTQYF	TGTGCCAGCAGCTTGGGGACTAGCACAGATACGCAGTATTTT
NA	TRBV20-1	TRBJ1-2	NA	CSAGQDNGYTF	TGCAGTGCTGGCCAAGACAATGGCTACACCTTC
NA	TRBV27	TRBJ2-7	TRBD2	CASSPGLAGTPADEQYF	TGTGCCAGCAGCCCTGGACTAGCGGGAACGCCCGCGGACGAGCAGTACTTC
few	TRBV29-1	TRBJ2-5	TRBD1	CSVATGVRETQYF	TGCAGCGTCGCGACAGGGGTGAGGGAGACCCAGTACTTC
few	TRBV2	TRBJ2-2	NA	CASRPKFGKGRHGELFF	TGTGCCAGCAGACCTAAGTTTGGGAAGGGGCGACACGGGGAGCTGTTTTTT
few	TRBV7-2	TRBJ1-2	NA	CASSLAGQISSGYTF	TGTGCCAGCAGCTTAGCAGGACAGATCTCTTCGGGCTACACCTTC
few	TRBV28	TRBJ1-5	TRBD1	CASSLRGGGSNQPQHF	TGTGCCAGCAGTTTACGAGGGGGCGGGAGCAATCAGCCCCAGCATTTT
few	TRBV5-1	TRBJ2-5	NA	CASSLDTSQETQYF	TGCGCCAGCAGCTTGGATACTAGCCAAGAGACCCAGTACTTC
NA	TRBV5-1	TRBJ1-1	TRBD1	CASSRDRLNTEAFF	TGCGCCAGCAGTCGGGACAGACTTAACACTGAAGCTTTCTTT